Listed below are T cell receptor beta chains from one sample, sequenced in a study of blood T cell repertoires in COVID-19. Produced via immunoSEQ multiplex PCR; TCRdb's table is partial and in-frame only. The table includes tens of thousands of clones, over 85% detected once. The sample taken for sequencing was peripheral blood. These receptors were taken from a man at least 80 years old with active or convalescent COVID-19. Each CDR3 is given with its conserved first and last residue. D genes are given only for firm matches. The size of a clone is reported for some rows only, either as once, few or many, or as a class for expanded clones.

CDR3nt,CDR3aa,abundance,j_gene,d_gene,v_gene
TGTGCCAGCAGCCCCCTCGCAGGAACCCCGGATGAGCAGTTCTTC,CASSPLAGTPDEQFF,NA,TRBJ2-1,NA,TRBV14
TGTGCCAGCAGGCCGGGACAGGGGGCCCAGCATTTT,CASRPGQGAQHF,NA,TRBJ1-5,TRBD1,TRBV12-3/TRBV12-4
TGCGCCAGCAGCTTACCGACAGGGGGCGATGATGAAGCTTTCTTT,CASSLPTGGDDEAFF,once,TRBJ1-1,TRBD1,TRBV5-1
TGTGCCAGCAGTTCTCCTCACAGGGGGCGCGAGCAGTACTTC,CASSSPHRGREQYF,NA,TRBJ2-7,TRBD1,TRBV6-5
TGTGCCAGCAGCTTAGAAACCGGGGAGACCCAGTACTTC,CASSLETGETQYF,NA,TRBJ2-5,NA,TRBV11-3
TGTGCCAGCTGGTACTACGGGGGATCTGAAGCTTTCTTT,CASWYYGGSEAFF,NA,TRBJ1-1,NA,TRBV28
TGTGCCTGGGACAGCTCCTATAATTCACCCCTCCACTTT,CAWDSSYNSPLHF,NA,TRBJ1-6,NA,TRBV30
TGTGCCAGCAGTTTACCAGGGGTTAACACCGGGGAGCTGTTTTTT,CASSLPGVNTGELFF,NA,TRBJ2-2,NA,TRBV28
TGTGCCAGCAGTTACTCTCAGGGGGCCTCCTACGAGCAGTACTTC,CASSYSQGASYEQYF,NA,TRBJ2-7,TRBD1,TRBV6-5
TGTGCCAGCAGTGTGATGGTGGCGGCCTACGAGCAGTACTTC,CASSVMVAAYEQYF,NA,TRBJ2-7,NA,TRBV7-8
TGTGCCAGCTCATTGGAACTCTCTGGGGCCACAGATACGCAGTATTTT,CASSLELSGATDTQYF,NA,TRBJ2-3,NA,TRBV18
TGTGCCAGCAGCTTTAGACAGGGGGGTTACAATGAGCAGTTCTTC,CASSFRQGGYNEQFF,NA,TRBJ2-1,TRBD1,TRBV5-4
TGTGCCAGCAGCTCACAGGGGTCCCCGGGCTATGGCTACACCTTC,CASSSQGSPGYGYTF,once,TRBJ1-2,TRBD1,TRBV11-2
TGTGCCAGCAAGGCGGGTTCGAGCTCCTACAATGAGCAGTTCTTC,CASKAGSSSYNEQFF,NA,TRBJ2-1,NA,TRBV2
TGTGCCAGCAGCCCTTACTGGGAGCAAGCACGCGGCTACGAGCAGTACTTC,CASSPYWEQARGYEQYF,NA,TRBJ2-7,NA,TRBV7-9
TGTGCCACCAACCGGGACAGGGTCACAGATACGCAGTATTTT,CATNRDRVTDTQYF,NA,TRBJ2-3,TRBD1,TRBV15
TGTGCCAGCAGCTCATTGGACAGGGGAAAGGGCTACACCTTC,CASSSLDRGKGYTF,NA,TRBJ1-2,TRBD1,TRBV7-6
TGTGCCAGTATATTGGACAACCATAGCAATCAGCCCCAGCATTTT,CASILDNHSNQPQHF,NA,TRBJ1-5,NA,TRBV19
TGTGCCTGGACAGGGGGCGACTATGGCTACACCTTC,CAWTGGDYGYTF,NA,TRBJ1-2,TRBD1,TRBV30
TGCGCCAGCAGCTTGCTCGGGTTAGCCAATGAGCAGTTCTTC,CASSLLGLANEQFF,NA,TRBJ2-1,NA,TRBV5-1
TGTGCCAGCAGCGTAGAAAAGCCCCCCACCGGGGAGCTGTTTTTT,CASSVEKPPTGELFF,NA,TRBJ2-2,NA,TRBV9
TGTGCCAGCAGTTACAATTCCGGGGAGCAGTTCTTC,CASSYNSGEQFF,NA,TRBJ2-1,NA,TRBV6-6
TGTGCCAGCAGTTTATCGACCCAGGGGCCCAGCTACACCTTC,CASSLSTQGPSYTF,NA,TRBJ1-2,NA,TRBV28
TGCGCCAGCAGCTTGGGCGTAGCGGCCCGCGGGGGGACCCAGTACTTC,CASSLGVAARGGTQYF,NA,TRBJ2-5,TRBD2,TRBV5-1
TGTGCCATCAGTGCAGGGGGCGATGAGCAGTTCTTC,CAISAGGDEQFF,NA,TRBJ2-1,TRBD1,TRBV10-3
TGCGCCAGCAGCTTGCCCCCGGGACAGGGGACGGATGAGCAGTTCTTC,CASSLPPGQGTDEQFF,NA,TRBJ2-1,TRBD1,TRBV5-1
TGTGCCAGCAGGGCCGGGACAGGTACGTCTGAAGCTTTCTTT,CASRAGTGTSEAFF,NA,TRBJ1-1,TRBD1,TRBV6-5
TGTGCCAGCAGTCCACTCGGGACAGCCTCCTACGAGCAGTACTTC,CASSPLGTASYEQYF,NA,TRBJ2-7,TRBD1,TRBV6-5
TGTGCCAGCAGCTCTAGGGGAGGCCGGGTGGATACGCAGTATTTT,CASSSRGGRVDTQYF,NA,TRBJ2-3,NA,TRBV11-2
TGTGCCAGCTCACCTGAGGAATTTGGGTATGGCTACACCTTC,CASSPEEFGYGYTF,NA,TRBJ1-2,NA,TRBV18
TGTGCCAGCAGCTTAGTCCCCACTAGCGGGGGGGCCTCCTACAATGAGCAGTTCTTC,CASSLVPTSGGASYNEQFF,few,TRBJ2-1,TRBD2,TRBV11-2
TGTGCCATCAGTGAGTCGAGGCAGGGGGCGATCACCTACGAGCAGTACTTC,CAISESRQGAITYEQYF,once,TRBJ2-7,TRBD1,TRBV10-3